The next 14 T cell receptor beta chains were all read from a single sample in a study of shared clonotypes between healthy human individuals. Generated by immunoSEQ multiplex PCR, the TCRdb table keeps only in-frame clones and is missing some. The table lists hundreds of thousands of clones, 70% to 80% of them singletons. The sample consisted of PBMCs. Receptors originate from a woman in her thirties or forties in good health. Some clones in this sample may be carry-over from other donors' samples.

The CDR3 DNA reads as TGTGCCAGCAGCGCAACAGGGAGGGCAAACTATGGCTACACCTTC. The encoded protein is CASSATGRANYGYTF. The V and J genes are TRBV9 and TRBJ1-2; perhaps TRBD1 as D (6 bases). Germline V gene sequence: CDR1 SGDLS, CDR2 YYNGEE. V lost 3 bases and J 2 bases, leaving 14 bases between the germline ends. The CDR3 extends over 15 amino acids. The variable domain in full, completed from reference TRBV9 and TRBJ1-2, reads DSGVTQTPKHLITATGQRVTLRCSPRSGDLSVYWYQQSLDQGLQFLIQYYNGEERAKGNILERFSAQQFPDLHSELNLSSLELGDSALYFCASSATGRANYGYTFGSGTRLTVV.

The genes are TRBV5-1 and TRBJ2-2, with 7 positions matching TRBD2. CDR3 length: 16 amino acids. Germline trimming cut 0 bases from V and 0 bases from J; bases unmatched to any gene: 2. Germline V gives CDR1 SGHRS, CDR2 YFSETQ. In DNA, the CDR3 is TGCGCCAGCAGCTTGGCTGGGAGGGCGAACACCGGGGAGCTGTTTTTT. Translated: CASSLAGRANTGELFF.

This clone was observed once. This sequence joins TRBV6-6 and TRBJ2-7, with 8 bases fitting TRBD1. From germline, CDR1 is MNHNY and CDR2 SVGAGI (reference sequence). The CDR3 is made up of 13 amino acids. V was clipped by 2 bases and J by 3 bases; unmatched bases: 0. CDR3 residues: CASSYTGGYEQYF. DNA of the CDR3: TGTGCCAGCAGTTACACAGGGGGCTACGAGCAGTACTTC.

The chain combines TRBV28 with TRBJ2-1; no firm D call. This CDR3 is 13 amino acids long. CDR1 is MDHEN, CDR2 SYDVKM, per germline. Trimming shortened V by 6 bases and J by 0 bases, and 6 bases separated the two germline ends. CDR3 in amino acids: CASSPLSYNEQFF. The CDR3 DNA follows: TGTGCCAGCAGCCCCCTCTCCTACAATGAGCAGTTCTTC. The full variable domain, completed using reference TRBV28 and TRBJ2-1, is DVKVTQSSRYLVKRTGEKVFLECVQDMDHENMFWYRQDPGLGLRLIYFSYDVKMKEKGDIPEGYSVSREKKERFSLILESASTNQTSMYLCASSPLSYNEQFFGPGTRLTVL.

The rearrangement links TRBV7-2 to TRBJ2-3; 10 bases map to TRBD2. J gave up 2 bases and V 3 bases, and 8 bases lay outside the gene matches. Germline V gene sequence: CDR1 SGHTA, CDR2 FQGNSA. This CDR3 comprises 17 residues. CDR3 nucleotide sequence: TGTGCCAGCAGCTTGTTAGCGGGAGGAAGGGCCACAGATACGCAGTATTTT. Its protein product is CASSLLAGGRATDTQYF.

This sequence joins TRBV6-5 and TRBJ2-1, with 9 bases aligning to TRBD1. Germline V gene lookup returns CDR1 MNHEY and CDR2 SVGAGI. CDR3 length equals 15 residues. V gave up 0 bases and J gave up 6 bases; unmatched junction bases: 3. Here the CDR3 reads CASSYSRQGVNEQFF. In DNA form, the CDR3 reads TGTGCCAGCAGTTACTCGAGACAGGGGGTCAATGAGCAGTTCTTC.

V usage is TRBV20-1 and J usage is TRBJ1-2; D call uncertain. Germline V gives CDR1 DFQATT, CDR2 SNEGSKA (reference sequence). The CDR3 is made up of 11 amino acids. V was clipped by 1 base and J by 5 bases, with 5 bases between them. The CDR3 reads CSARVGYGYTF. Written as DNA, the CDR3 is TGCAGTGCTAGAGTCGGTTATGGCTACACCTTC.

The genes are TRBV4-2 and TRBJ2-7; 14 bases are shared with TRBD2. There are 16 residues in the CDR3. Trimming at V came to 5 bases and at J to 2 bases, leaving 5 bases not matched to a gene. Germline values: CDR1 LGHNA, CDR2 YNFKEQ. CDR3 protein: CASSIPGLAGAYEQYF. CDR3 bases: TGTGCCAGCAGCATCCCGGGACTAGCGGGAGCCTACGAGCAGTACTTC.

This sequence joins TRBV9 and TRBJ1-2, with D possibly being TRBD1 (6 bases). Trimming stripped 0 bases from V and 7 bases from J, with 19 bases between. CDR3 length equals 16 residues. Germline CDR1 SGDLS, CDR2 YYNGEE. CDR3 sequence: CASSVGGSGGATGYTF. The CDR3 region has the DNA TGTGCCAGCAGCGTAGGAGGGTCCGGGGGGGCCACTGGCTACACCTTC.

Turning to this clone: At one boundary the junction diverges from the germline segment, which might be a read error. This chain connects TRBV5-5 to TRBJ2-7; D perhaps matches TRBD1 (6 bases). CDR1 is SGHKS, CDR2 YYEKEE, per germline (reference sequence). CDR3 size: 15 residues. The CDR3: CANSLVGHGTYEQYF. CDR3 sequence (DNA): TGTGCCAACAGCTTGGTGGGACATGGCACCTACGAGCAGTACTTC.

Worth noting for this clone: The CDR3 end shows no conserved phenylalanine or tryptophan, and so a read error is likely. V and J are TRBV7-8 and TRBJ2-4, with 9 nucleotides matching TRBD2. Per the germline V gene, CDR1 is SGHVS and CDR2 is FQNEAQ. Trimming removed 1 base from V and 6 bases from J; junction bases left unmatched: 4. This CDR3 spans 15 amino acids. The CDR3 nucleotides read TGTGCCAGCAGCTTAGTAGCGGGGGCGCGAAACATTCAGTACCTC. Amino acids: CASSLVAGARNIQYL.

CDR3 sequence: CASSLEGGNGNTIYF. CDR3 coding DNA: TGTGCCAGCAGCTTAGAGGGCGGGAACGGAAACACCATATATTTT. This chain uses TRBV11-2 with TRBJ1-3; D is undetermined. The CDR3 length is 15 residues. The V end lost 0 bases, the J end lost 4 bases, and 10 bases lay between the germline ends. The germline V gene has CDR1 SGHAT and CDR2 FQNNGV.

The chain joins TRBV6-1 to TRBJ2-7; 9 nucleotides line up with TRBD1. V lost 8 bases and J lost 2; bases outside the gene matches: 4. The length of the CDR3 is 13 residues. The germline V gene encodes CDR1 MNHNS and CDR2 SASEGT. CDR3: CASGDRGTYEQYF. CDR3 nucleotides: TGTGCCAGCGGAGACAGGGGGACCTACGAGCAGTACTTC.

In DNA form, the CDR3 reads TGTGCCAGCAGCACGGGACAGAATTCACCCCTCCACTTT. Amino acid sequence: CASSTGQNSPLHF. The V call is TRBV7-2, the J call TRBJ1-6, with 7 bases aligning to TRBD1. Per the germline V gene, CDR1 is SGHTA and CDR2 is FQGNSA. Trimming at V came to 5 bases and at J to 7 bases, leaving 2 bases not matched to a gene. The CDR3 sequence is 13 residues long.